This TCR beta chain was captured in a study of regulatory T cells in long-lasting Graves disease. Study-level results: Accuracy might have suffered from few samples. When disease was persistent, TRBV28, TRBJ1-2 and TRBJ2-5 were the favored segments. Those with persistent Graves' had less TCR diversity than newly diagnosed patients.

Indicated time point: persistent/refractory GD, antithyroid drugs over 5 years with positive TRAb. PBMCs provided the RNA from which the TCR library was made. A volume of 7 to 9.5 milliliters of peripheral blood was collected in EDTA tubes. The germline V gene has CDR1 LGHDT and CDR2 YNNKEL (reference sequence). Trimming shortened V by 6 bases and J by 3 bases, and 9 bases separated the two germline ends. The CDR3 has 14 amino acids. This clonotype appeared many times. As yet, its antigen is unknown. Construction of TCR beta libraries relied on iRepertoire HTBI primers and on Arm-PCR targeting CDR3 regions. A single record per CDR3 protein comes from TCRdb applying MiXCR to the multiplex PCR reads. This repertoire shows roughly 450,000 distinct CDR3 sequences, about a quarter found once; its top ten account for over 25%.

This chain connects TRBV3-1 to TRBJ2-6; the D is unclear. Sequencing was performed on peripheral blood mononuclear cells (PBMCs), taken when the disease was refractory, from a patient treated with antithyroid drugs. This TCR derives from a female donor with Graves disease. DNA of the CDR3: TGTGCCAGCAGTCCCTACGGTGGGGCCAACGTCCTGACTTTC. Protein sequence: CASSPYGGANVLTF.